These 18 T cell receptor beta chains came from one sample sequenced in a study of Graves' ophthalmopathy and Graves' hyperthyroidism. Amplification targeted the TCR beta CDR3 regions, with RNA transcripts as the source material. Second-round multiplex PCR followed a first-round RT-PCR using HTBI primers. Using its own MiXCR run on the multiplex PCR reads, TCRdb lists one record per CDR3 protein. Of about 380,000 distinct CDR3 sequences detected, 15% appear once; the ten largest clones hold 7%. Sequenced material: peripheral blood. All receptors come from a woman under 30 with stable Graves' hyperthyroidism.

J is TRBJ2-5 and V is TRBV9; 7 bases match TRBD1. The germline CDR1 and CDR2 sequences are SGDLS and YYNGEE. The CDR3 spans 15 residues. Unmatched junction bases numbered 7, after V lost 3 bases and J lost 2 bases. CDR3 protein: CASSASGQRQETQYF. The CDR3 coding sequence is TGTGCCAGCAGCGCTTCGGGACAGCGACAAGAGACCCAGTACTTC.

This clonotype was recorded at least ten times. This chain links TRBV19 with TRBJ1-5, with no clear D. V was shortened by 9 bases and J by 5 bases, with 20 bases between the two germline ends. CDR1 and CDR2 (germline): LNHDA, SQIVND (reference sequence). The CDR3 is made up of 15 amino acids. Written as DNA, the CDR3 is TGTGCCAGCCTACGGGAACAAAAGAGAGATCAGCCCCAGCATTTT. It yields the protein CASLREQKRDQPQHF.

This clonotype has a count of ten or more. This chain joins TRBV6-2 or TRBV6-3 and TRBJ1-5; D is possibly TRBD1 (5 bases). V shed 0 bases and J shed 5 bases, with 11 bases lying between them. This CDR3 region has 15 residues. From germline, CDR1 is MNHEY and CDR2 SVGEGT. CDR3 coding DNA: TGTGCCAGCAGTTACTCGATCGACAGAGATCAGCCCCAGCATTTT. Translated: CASSYSIDRDQPQHF.

This clonotype was counted only a few times. V is TRBV6-5 and J is TRBJ2-7, with 12 bases that match TRBD2. CDR1 is MNHEY and CDR2 is SVGAGI in the germline V gene. V was clipped by 2 bases and J by 7 bases; unmatched bases: 12. CDR3 length: 17 amino acids. Here the CDR3 reads CASSYLAGGTGASEQYF. The CDR3 nucleotides read TGTGCCAGCAGTTACCTAGCGGGGGGGACAGGGGCCTCGGAGCAGTACTTC.

There are many counts of this clonotype. This sequence joins TRBV5-1 and TRBJ2-2; D is perhaps TRBD1 (5 bases). The CDR3 contains 16 residues. Per the germline V gene, CDR1 is SGHRS and CDR2 is YFSETQ. V lost 1 base and J lost 1, with 11 bases in between. The CDR3 region is CASSLNWGVNTGELFF. For the CDR3, the DNA is TGCGCCAGCAGCTTGAATTGGGGCGTGAACACCGGGGAGCTGTTTTTT.

There are many counts of this clonotype. The rearrangement links TRBV6-2 or TRBV6-3 to TRBJ1-2, with D hard to call. Germline V gives CDR1 MNHEY, CDR2 SVGEGT. CDR3 length: 12 amino acids. Trimming took off 7 bases at V and 8 bases at J, with 14 bases between the two ends. CDR3 nucleotides: TGTGCCAGCAAGGACTCCGAGGAAGGCTACACCTTC. This sequence encodes CASKDSEEGYTF.

This clonotype has more than one count but fewer than ten. The CDR3 region is CASRSRVLGGGLDGELFF. The CDR3, as DNA: TGTGCCAGCAGATCCCGGGTTTTGGGGGGGGGGCTGGACGGGGAGCTGTTTTTT. The V call is TRBV6-2 or TRBV6-3, the J call TRBJ2-2, with D tentatively TRBD2 (7 bases). The CDR3 sequence is 18 residues long. Trimming left V 6 bases short and J 7 bases short, with 27 bases between. Germline-derived CDR1 and CDR2 are MNHEY and SVGEGT.

This clonotype was recorded at least ten times. The chain employs TRBV6-2 or TRBV6-3 and TRBJ2-7; weak D call: TRBD1 (6 bases). Germline V lookup: CDR1 MNHEY, CDR2 SVGEGT. V was shortened by 4 bases and J by 1 base, with 17 bases between the two germline ends. The CDR3 spans 16 residues. CDR3 region: CASSFTGTPLSYEQYF. CDR3 nucleotides: TGTGCCAGCAGTTTTACCGGGACACCCCTTTCCTACGAGCAGTACTTC.

There are many counts of this clonotype. The chain is built from TRBV6-5 and TRBJ1-3, with D hard to call. This CDR3 has 13 residues. Germline CDR1 MNHEY, CDR2 SVGAGI. V was cut by 0 bases and J by 4 bases, with 4 bases left in between. DNA for the CDR3: TGTGCCAGCAGTTACTCTGAGGGAAACACCATATATTTT. Translated, it gives CASSYSEGNTIYF.

This clonotype was detected many times. The genes are TRBV11-2 and TRBJ2-2, with D perhaps matching TRBD2 (6 bases). Germline assignment: CDR1 SGHAT and CDR2 FQNNGV. The CDR3 is made up of 16 amino acids. The ends were cut back, 2 bases at V and 2 bases at J, with 12 bases in the middle. CDR3 sequence reads: CASSLTRGFNTGELFF. In nucleotides, the CDR3 is TGTGCCAGCAGCTTAACCCGGGGGTTCAACACCGGGGAGCTGTTTTTT.

This clonotype has a count of ten or more. The chain couples TRBV9 to TRBJ2-7; D tentatively reads TRBD1 or TRBD2 (5 bases each). Germline V gene sequence: CDR1 SGDLS, CDR2 YYNGEE. V was clipped by 4 bases and J by 4 bases, with 18 bases between them. CDR3 length: 15 amino acids. CDR3 in DNA: TGTGCCAGCAGCCGGGACGGCCGAGGATTGTACGAGCAGTACTTC. Translated: CASSRDGRGLYEQYF.

The genes are TRBV29-1 and TRBJ1-1; D is perhaps TRBD1 (5 bases). The CDR3 is 14 residues long. CDR1 is SQVTM, CDR2 ANQGSEA, per germline. The ends were cut back, 6 bases at V and 1 base at J, with 15 bases in the middle. In DNA form, the CDR3 reads TGCAGCGTCGCCTGGGGCATCGGGAACACTGAAGCTTTCTTT. This translates into CSVAWGIGNTEAFF.

This clonotype was detected ten times or more. The CDR3 sequence: CASSLAGYNEQFF. The CDR3 DNA reads TGTGCCAGCAGTTTAGCCGGTTACAATGAGCAGTTCTTC. V gene TRBV27 combines with J gene TRBJ2-1; D ambiguous. CDR3 length: 13 residues. Germline V gene lookup returns CDR1 MNHEY and CDR2 SMNVEV (reference sequence). Trimming removed 2 bases at V and 4 bases at J, with 6 bases between.

This clonotype occurred many times. The V call is TRBV20-1, the J call TRBJ1-3; 7 bases line up with TRBD1. V dropped 2 bases and J dropped 2; count of bases not matched to a gene: 9. CDR3 size: 16 residues. Germline loops: CDR1 DFQATT, CDR2 SNEGSKA (reference sequence). CDR3 protein: CSARPRTGHAGNTIYF. Written as DNA, the CDR3 is TGCAGTGCTAGACCTAGGACAGGACATGCTGGAAACACCATATATTTT.

This clonotype was detected ten times or more. The rearrangement joins TRBV19 to TRBJ2-7; TRBD2 aligns across 7 bases. The CDR3 is made up of 15 amino acids. The V segment lost 1 base and the J segment 5 bases; nucleotides outside the gene matches: 8. CDR1 is LNHDA and CDR2 is SQIVND in the germline V gene (reference sequence). The CDR3 loop is CASSIGAGLSDEQYF. CDR3 sequence (DNA): TGTGCCAGTAGTATAGGAGCGGGGTTAAGCGACGAGCAGTACTTC.

This clonotype has ten or more counts. The chain links TRBV29-1 to TRBJ2-7; 8 bases line up with TRBD1. The germline V gene encodes CDR1 SQVTM and CDR2 ANQGSEA. J gave up 4 bases and V 6 bases, and 11 bases lay outside the gene matches. The CDR3 is 14 residues long. This CDR3 reads CSVKDRVSSYEQYF. CDR3 DNA: TGCAGCGTAAAGGACAGGGTTTCATCTTACGAGCAGTACTTC.

This clonotype was counted many times. J is TRBJ2-5 and V is TRBV20-1; 10 bases line up with TRBD2. Germline V CDR1 and CDR2: DFQATT, SNEGSKA (reference sequence). The junction had 9 bases not matched to a gene; V was cut back by 3 bases and J by 5 bases. The CDR3 consists of 15 residues. CDR3 bases: TGCAGTGCTAGGGCCTCGGGTAGCGGGGGGGAGACCCAGTACTTC. Its translation is CSARASGSGGETQYF.

This clonotype has just one count. A much bigger clone sits one base away, suggesting this may be a read error. This chain uses TRBV5-1 with TRBJ2-5, with D hard to call. V was shortened by 1 base and J by 9 bases, with 13 bases between the two germline ends. From germline, CDR1 is SGHRS and CDR2 YFSETQ. The CDR3 contains 13 residues. CDR3 nucleotide sequence: TGCGCCAGCAGCTTGCCGGTTTCGGAGTCCCAGTACTTC. This codes for CASSLPVSESQYF.